The T cell receptor (beta chain) under discussion was sequenced for a study of cytomegalovirus exposure and HLA in healthy donors. For the study at large: The same platform was used for the roughly 120 validation repertoires as for the approximately 630 first-cohort repertoires, as reported in a later analysis. Findings and caveats of the study: The study flagged roughly 160 TCR beta chains as cytomegalovirus-associated.

Some clones are missing from TCRdb's copy, which holds only in-frame ones; the method was immunoSEQ multiplex PCR. The data hold about 160,000 clones, with 88% observed a single time. The count of this clone is one. Its target is unknown. This clonotype was sampled from a man aged 18 to 29 in good health and CMV-seronegative. The specimen sequenced was PBMCs.

The DNA for the CDR3 is TGCGCCAGCAGCCAAGTCTTTCGGTCCTACAATGAGCAGTTCTTC. This sequence encodes CASSQVFRSYNEQFF. The rearrangement uses TRBV4-3 and TRBJ2-1, with no clear D. This CDR3 contains 15 residues. The V end lost 1 base, the J end lost 1 base, and 8 bases lay between the germline ends. The germline V gene encodes CDR1 LGHNA and CDR2 YSLEER.